These 2 T cell receptor beta chains originate from one sample sequenced in a study of cytomegalovirus exposure and HLA in healthy donors (dated by TCRdb to 2015 to 2018). The library was produced with the immunoSEQ multiplex PCR assay. For the multiplex PCR, a mixture combining 60 forward primers for TCR Vbeta segments and 13 reverse primers for TCR Jbeta segments was used. In its TCRdb copy, this immuneACCESS table keeps in-frame sequences only and misses some clones. Where compared with another copy, unresolved V genes explain less than half of these, and the others have no known cause. A total of around 27,000 clones appear in this sample, about 66% of them only once. The ten most abundant clones make up roughly two fifths of the sample. Sample: PBMCs. The receptors here all came from a male donor in good health and CMV-seropositive.

A note on this clone: This sample includes further DNA sequences coding for the same CDR3. This chain joins TRBV29-1 and TRBJ2-3; TRBD1 is a possible D gene (6 bases). The V and J ends lost 4 bases and 3 bases respectively, with 8 bases between them. Germline loops: CDR1 SQVTM, CDR2 ANQGSEA. There are 12 residues in the CDR3. CDR3 DNA: TGCAGCGTTGCCCAGGGGACAGATACGCAGTATTTT. Its translation is CSVAQGTDTQYF.

V and J are TRBV5-8 and TRBJ1-1; no clear D. The CDR3 is 15 amino acids. CDR1 is SGHTS and CDR2 is YDEGEE in the germline V gene. The germline V and J ends were trimmed by 0 bases and 4 bases, with 13 bases remaining between them. This CDR3 reads CASSLEFGSGTEAFF. The CDR3 DNA reads TGTGCCAGCAGCTTGGAGTTTGGATCGGGCACTGAAGCTTTCTTT.